Below, 17 T cell receptor beta chains from the same sample are listed, as sequenced in a study of T cells in Graves' hyperthyroidism and ophthalmopathy. RNA transcripts served as the template for amplifying TCR beta CDR3 regions. The HTBI primer set served for first-round RT-PCR of the TCR CDR3. TCRdb independently ran MiXCR on the multiplex PCR reads; one entry per CDR3 protein. The sample carries around 620,000 distinct CDR3 sequences, around 16% recorded once. The sequenced material came from blood. Receptors originate from a woman aged 25 to 39 with Graves' hyperthyroidism.

This clonotype was found a few times. The V gene is TRBV30, the J gene TRBJ2-1; weak D call: TRBD2 (6 bases). The germline CDR1 and CDR2 sequences are GTSNPN and SVGIG (reference sequence). Deletions cut 8 bases from V and 1 base from J, with 18 bases between. CDR3 length: 15 residues. The CDR3 DNA reads TGTGCCGGAATTGGCGGGGCCATTTCCTACAATGAGCAGTTCTTC. It translates to CAGIGGAISYNEQFF.

This clonotype was recorded many times. This sequence joins TRBV7-9 and TRBJ1-5; maybe TRBD1 (5 bases). This CDR3 has 14 residues. The germline CDR1 and CDR2 sequences are SEHNR and FQNEAQ (reference sequence). V lost 5 bases and J 5 bases, leaving 13 bases between the germline ends. The CDR3 sequence is CASSDDRSYQPQHF. DNA of the CDR3: TGTGCCAGCAGCGATGACAGATCCTATCAGCCCCAGCATTTT.

This clonotype was observed a few times. The rearrangement uses TRBV24-1 and TRBJ2-3; TRBD1 matches 9 bases. The CDR3 runs to 16 residues. Looked up from germline, CDR1 is KGHDR and CDR2 is SFDVKD. V trimming: 6 bases; J trimming: 6 bases; junction bases outside the gene matches: 12. CDR3 nucleotides: TGTGCCACCAGTAGACGAGCCGGGACAGGGTTGGATACGCAGTATTTT. Encoded protein: CATSRRAGTGLDTQYF.

The gene calls are TRBV28 and TRBJ2-7, with 8 bases identical to TRBD2. Looked up from germline, CDR1 is MDHEN and CDR2 is SYDVKM. The CDR3 consists of 14 residues. Germline trimming cut 5 bases from V and 3 bases from J; bases unmatched to any gene: 6. CDR3 nucleotide sequence: TGTGCCAGCAGTACCCCCGGGACTAGCTACGAGCAGTACTTC. Amino acids: CASSTPGTSYEQYF.

The table lists this clonotype with many counts. The rearrangement links TRBV28 to TRBJ1-2; 9 bases agree with TRBD1. The V and J ends lost 6 bases and 7 bases, in that order; junction bases with no gene match: 12. Germline V gene lookup returns CDR1 MDHEN and CDR2 SYDVKM. The CDR3 is 15 amino acids. The CDR3 DNA sequence: TGTGCCAGCAGACGTCCGGGACAGGGTATTCCTGGCTACACCTTC. Protein: CASRRPGQGIPGYTF.

The sample holds many counts of this clonotype. The rearrangement links TRBV29-1 to TRBJ2-3, with 10 bases aligning to TRBD2. This CDR3 region has 15 residues. In germline, CDR1 is SQVTM, CDR2 ANQGSEA. Trimming took 4 bases from V and 3 from J; bases not matched to a gene: 7. The DNA of the CDR3 is TGCAGCGTTGTTCCCCTAGCGGGAGCTACAGATACGCAGTATTTT. As protein: CSVVPLAGATDTQYF.

Many counts were recorded for this clonotype. J is TRBJ2-3 and V is TRBV12-3 or TRBV12-4; D remains ambiguous. With 2 bases removed from V and 1 base from J, the gap between germline ends came to 10 bases. The CDR3 loop spans 15 amino acids. CDR3 in DNA: TGTGCCAGCAGTTTAATCGGCACCCGCACAGATACGCAGTATTTT. Translation: CASSLIGTRTDTQYF.

This clonotype came up a few times. V and J are TRBV6-1 and TRBJ1-2; D is ambiguous. Germline CDR1 is MNHNS and CDR2 is SASEGT. Trimming pared 3 bases from V and 5 bases from J, leaving 10 bases between. The CDR3 has 13 amino acids. CDR3 residues: CASSEFAGYGYTF. The CDR3 nucleotides are TGTGCCAGCAGTGAGTTTGCGGGTTATGGCTACACCTTC.

The chain has TRBV29-1 and TRBJ1-2, with D possibly being TRBD1 (5 bases). Germline CDR1 and CDR2: SQVTM and ANQGSEA. The CDR3 extends over 13 amino acids. The germline V and J ends were trimmed by 4 bases and 0 bases, with 9 bases remaining between them. DNA of the CDR3: TGCAGCGTTGTCTCAGGGACTAACTATGGCTACACCTTC. This encodes CSVVSGTNYGYTF.

This clonotype was recorded many times. The chain has TRBV12-3 or TRBV12-4 and TRBJ2-3; no definite D call. V shed 4 bases and J shed 2 bases, with 16 bases lying between them. There are 16 residues in the CDR3. The CDR3 bases are TGTGCCAGCAGTTCTATCCAGGCGGAGATCACAGATACGCAGTATTTT. Protein product: CASSSIQAEITDTQYF.

This clonotype was seen many times. V usage is TRBV2 and J usage is TRBJ2-7; 8 bases agree with TRBD2. This CDR3 contains 14 residues. With V trimmed by 7 bases and J by 5 bases, 10 bases remained unmatched. Germline assignment: CDR1 SNHLY and CDR2 FYNNEI. The CDR3 DNA reads TGTGCCAGCACCGGAGCGGGAGTGGTCGACGAGCAGTACTTC. Its translation is CASTGAGVVDEQYF.

A remark on this clonotype: Germline and junction disagree at one end, which may indicate a read error. This sequence joins TRBV4-2 and TRBJ1-1; D is unresolved. CDR3 size: 15 residues. The V gene's germline CDR1 is LGHNA and CDR2 YNFKEQ. The CDR3 loop is CAGSQTVLMNTEAFF. DNA of the CDR3: TGTGCCGGCAGCCAAACAGTACTGATGAACACTGAAGCTTTCTTT.

The chain joins TRBV5-8 to TRBJ1-5; perhaps TRBD1 as D (5 bases). Looked up from germline, CDR1 is SGHTS and CDR2 is YDEGEE. The length of the CDR3 is 14 residues. With 5 bases removed from V and 6 bases from J, the gap between germline ends came to 15 bases. CDR3 protein: CASSSFVGTQPQHF. The CDR3 DNA sequence: TGTGCCAGCAGTTCTTTCGTGGGGACTCAGCCCCAGCATTTT.

Comment on this clonotype: At one end, the junction sequence differs from germline, possibly due to a read error. This chain connects TRBV10-3 to TRBJ2-5; D might be TRBD2 (5 bases). CDR1 and CDR2 (germline): ENHRY, SYGVKD. This CDR3 has 14 residues. CDR3 in DNA: TGTGCCATCAGTGAGTTGGCTAGCAGCGAGACCCAGTGCTTC. Residues: CAISELASSETQCF.

This clonotype came up many times. The gene calls are TRBV11-2 and TRBJ2-7; D is uncertain. V was cut by 5 bases and J by 2 bases, with 10 bases left in between. Germline V gene lookup returns CDR1 SGHAT and CDR2 FQNNGV. The CDR3 is 13 amino acids. Here the CDR3 reads CASSTRGPYEQYF. The CDR3 region has the DNA TGTGCCAGCAGCACGAGAGGTCCCTACGAGCAGTACTTC. The variable domain in full, with the rest retrieved from reference TRBV11-2 and TRBJ2-7, is EAGVAQSPRYKIIEKRQSVAFWCNPISGHATLYWYQQILGQGPKLLIQFQNNGVVDDSQLPKDRFSAERLKGVDSTLKIQPAKLEDSAVYLCASSTRGPYEQYFGPGTRLTVT.

The rearrangement uses TRBV5-6 and TRBJ2-3; TRBD2 might be the D (6 bases). Trimming took 4 bases from V and 5 from J, leaving 11 bases between them. The CDR3 consists of 13 residues. CDR1 SGHDT and CDR2 YYEEEE come from the germline V gene. CDR3 sequence: CASSQTGEDTQYF. The CDR3 DNA is TGTGCCAGCAGCCAGACGGGAGAAGATACGCAGTATTTT.

There are many counts of this clonotype. V gene TRBV5-8 combines with J gene TRBJ1-4, with 8 positions matching TRBD1. The J segment lost 8 bases and the V segment lost 5 bases, leaving 8 bases of the junction unmatched. The CDR3 contains 14 residues. Germline lookup yields CDR1 SGHTS and CDR2 YDEGEE. The CDR3: CASSPSDRAEKLFF. As DNA, the CDR3 is TGTGCCAGCAGTCCCTCGGACAGGGCAGAAAAACTGTTTTTT.